The source of this T cell receptor (beta chain) is a study of vaccination and CD4 T cells after COVID-19. Study background: Convalescent persons amounted to six males plus four females, two of whom were Hispanic. Spike peptides, overlapping and drawn from SARS-CoV-2, HCoV-NL63, HCoV-OC43 and HCoV-229E, were used to stimulate cells.

Oncomine TCR Beta short-read sequencing was applied to DNA from cultured CD4+ T cells. From the PCR reads, TCRdb called clonotypes with MiXCR, one entry per CDR3 protein. The table shows 14,000 or so distinct CDR3 sequences, with around 55% occurring only once. Germline CDR1 SNHLY, CDR2 FYNNEI. This CDR3 is 15 amino acids long. The V segment lost 6 bases and the J segment 10 bases; nucleotides outside the gene matches: 10. This clonotype is judged large (0.1 to 1%). Its antigen is as yet unknown. Regarding treatment: approximately nine-day PBMC culture with coronavirus spike peptide pools or control peptides (ViraFEST assay).

Source material: CD4+ T cells from blood, cultured in vitro. The chain uses TRBV2 and TRBJ1-4, with TRBD1 matching over 11 bases. The receptor was derived from a human donor who had recovered from COVID-19. Here the CDR3 DNA reads TGTGCCAGCAGACGCGGACAGGGGGCACAGGGAAAACTGTTTTTT. Residues: CASRRGQGAQGKLFF.